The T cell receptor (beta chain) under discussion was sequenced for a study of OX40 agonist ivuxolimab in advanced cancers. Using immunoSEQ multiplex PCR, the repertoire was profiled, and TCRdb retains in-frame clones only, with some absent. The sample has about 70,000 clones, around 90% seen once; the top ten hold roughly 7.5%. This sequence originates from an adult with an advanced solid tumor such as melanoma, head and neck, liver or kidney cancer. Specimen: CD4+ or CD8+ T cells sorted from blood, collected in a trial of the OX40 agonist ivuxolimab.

CDR3 sequence reads: CASSVWGQTDEQYF. The CDR3 DNA reads TGTGCCAGCAGCGTATGGGGACAGACTGACGAGCAGTACTTC. V is TRBV9 and J is TRBJ2-7; 7 bases agree with TRBD1. Germline CDR1 is SGDLS and CDR2 is YYNGEE. The CDR3 covers 14 residues. V gave up 1 base and J gave up 5 bases; unmatched junction bases: 6.